This T cell receptor beta chain was sequenced during a study of blood T cell repertoires in COVID-19. Study in general: Both acute and convalescent COVID-19 samples were obtained from the United States, Italy and Spain. The cDNA or gDNA used as material had been derived from T cells, B-cell-depleted T cells, or PBMCs.

Authors' data handling: Amplification from reference gene primers served as the basis for estimated nucleated cell counts. TCRdb's table, derived via immunoSEQ multiplex PCR, lists solely in-frame clones and lacks some. From that table come the V and J calls and clone size; the DNA was used to work out D and trimming. The data show about 280,000 clones, 86% seen once. The sequenced material came from peripheral blood. The sequence came from a woman under 40 with active or convalescent COVID-19.

In DNA, the CDR3 is TGTGCCACCACTTCAAACAGGATTCAAGAGACCCAGTACTTC. This gives the protein CATTSNRIQETQYF. The V and J genes are TRBV6-5 and TRBJ2-5; a possible D gene is TRBD1 (5 bases). This CDR3 has 14 amino acids. Germline CDR1 MNHEY, CDR2 SVGAGI. V lost 10 bases to trimming and J lost 2 bases, with 17 bases between them.